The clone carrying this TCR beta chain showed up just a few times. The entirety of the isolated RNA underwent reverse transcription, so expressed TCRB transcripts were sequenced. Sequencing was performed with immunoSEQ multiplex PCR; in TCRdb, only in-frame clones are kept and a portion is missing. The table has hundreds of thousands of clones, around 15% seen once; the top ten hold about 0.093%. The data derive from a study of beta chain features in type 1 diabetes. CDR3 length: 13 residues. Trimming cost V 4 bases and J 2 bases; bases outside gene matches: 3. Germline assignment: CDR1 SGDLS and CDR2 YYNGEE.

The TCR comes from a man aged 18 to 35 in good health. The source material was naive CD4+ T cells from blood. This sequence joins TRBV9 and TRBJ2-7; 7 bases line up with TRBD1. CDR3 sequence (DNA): TGTGCCAGCAGCACGGGACAGCCCTACGAGCAGTACTTC. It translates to CASSTGQPYEQYF.